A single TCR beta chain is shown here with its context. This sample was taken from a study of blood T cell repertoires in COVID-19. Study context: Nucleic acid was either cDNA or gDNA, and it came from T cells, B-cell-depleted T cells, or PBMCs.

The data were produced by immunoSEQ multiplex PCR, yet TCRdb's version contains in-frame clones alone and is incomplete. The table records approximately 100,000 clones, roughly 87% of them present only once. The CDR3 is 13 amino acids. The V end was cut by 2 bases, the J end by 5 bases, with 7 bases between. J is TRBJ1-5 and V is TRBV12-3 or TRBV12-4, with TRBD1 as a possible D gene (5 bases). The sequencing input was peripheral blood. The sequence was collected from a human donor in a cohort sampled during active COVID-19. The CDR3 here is CASSLRGDQPQHF. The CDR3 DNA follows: TGTGCCAGCAGTTTACGGGGGGATCAGCCCCAGCATTTT.